These T cell receptor beta chains were read from a single sample in a study of blood T cell repertoires in COVID-19. Clones were read by immunoSEQ multiplex PCR, and TCRdb kept only the in-frame ones, dropping some. The sample lists more than 300,000 clones, roughly 90% seen once, with roughly 3.9% in the top ten. The specimen was PBMCs or T cells enriched from blood (not recorded which). These receptors were collected from a woman aged 30 to 39 who had been exposed to COVID-19. Each CDR3 is given without its conserved first and last residue.

j_gene | v_gene | CDR3aa
TRBJ1-1 | TRBV5-1 | ASSRGTGVNTEAF
TRBJ1-5 | TRBV19 | ASSIHSHRGGSNQPQH
TRBJ2-7 | TRBV14 | ASSQDPGFYEQY
TRBJ2-1 | TRBV15 | ATSRAAGGYEQF
TRBJ1-1 | TRBV5-1 | ASREAVRPNTEAF
TRBJ2-3 | TRBV4-1 | ASSQDRGNTQY
TRBJ1-2 | TRBV5-4 | ASSRLGGTNYGYT
TRBJ1-1 | TRBV7-9 | ASSDQTGAGVFEAF
TRBJ1-2 | TRBV27 | ASSLYGAGGYYGYT
TRBJ2-5 | TRBV9 | ASSPGLADKKTQY